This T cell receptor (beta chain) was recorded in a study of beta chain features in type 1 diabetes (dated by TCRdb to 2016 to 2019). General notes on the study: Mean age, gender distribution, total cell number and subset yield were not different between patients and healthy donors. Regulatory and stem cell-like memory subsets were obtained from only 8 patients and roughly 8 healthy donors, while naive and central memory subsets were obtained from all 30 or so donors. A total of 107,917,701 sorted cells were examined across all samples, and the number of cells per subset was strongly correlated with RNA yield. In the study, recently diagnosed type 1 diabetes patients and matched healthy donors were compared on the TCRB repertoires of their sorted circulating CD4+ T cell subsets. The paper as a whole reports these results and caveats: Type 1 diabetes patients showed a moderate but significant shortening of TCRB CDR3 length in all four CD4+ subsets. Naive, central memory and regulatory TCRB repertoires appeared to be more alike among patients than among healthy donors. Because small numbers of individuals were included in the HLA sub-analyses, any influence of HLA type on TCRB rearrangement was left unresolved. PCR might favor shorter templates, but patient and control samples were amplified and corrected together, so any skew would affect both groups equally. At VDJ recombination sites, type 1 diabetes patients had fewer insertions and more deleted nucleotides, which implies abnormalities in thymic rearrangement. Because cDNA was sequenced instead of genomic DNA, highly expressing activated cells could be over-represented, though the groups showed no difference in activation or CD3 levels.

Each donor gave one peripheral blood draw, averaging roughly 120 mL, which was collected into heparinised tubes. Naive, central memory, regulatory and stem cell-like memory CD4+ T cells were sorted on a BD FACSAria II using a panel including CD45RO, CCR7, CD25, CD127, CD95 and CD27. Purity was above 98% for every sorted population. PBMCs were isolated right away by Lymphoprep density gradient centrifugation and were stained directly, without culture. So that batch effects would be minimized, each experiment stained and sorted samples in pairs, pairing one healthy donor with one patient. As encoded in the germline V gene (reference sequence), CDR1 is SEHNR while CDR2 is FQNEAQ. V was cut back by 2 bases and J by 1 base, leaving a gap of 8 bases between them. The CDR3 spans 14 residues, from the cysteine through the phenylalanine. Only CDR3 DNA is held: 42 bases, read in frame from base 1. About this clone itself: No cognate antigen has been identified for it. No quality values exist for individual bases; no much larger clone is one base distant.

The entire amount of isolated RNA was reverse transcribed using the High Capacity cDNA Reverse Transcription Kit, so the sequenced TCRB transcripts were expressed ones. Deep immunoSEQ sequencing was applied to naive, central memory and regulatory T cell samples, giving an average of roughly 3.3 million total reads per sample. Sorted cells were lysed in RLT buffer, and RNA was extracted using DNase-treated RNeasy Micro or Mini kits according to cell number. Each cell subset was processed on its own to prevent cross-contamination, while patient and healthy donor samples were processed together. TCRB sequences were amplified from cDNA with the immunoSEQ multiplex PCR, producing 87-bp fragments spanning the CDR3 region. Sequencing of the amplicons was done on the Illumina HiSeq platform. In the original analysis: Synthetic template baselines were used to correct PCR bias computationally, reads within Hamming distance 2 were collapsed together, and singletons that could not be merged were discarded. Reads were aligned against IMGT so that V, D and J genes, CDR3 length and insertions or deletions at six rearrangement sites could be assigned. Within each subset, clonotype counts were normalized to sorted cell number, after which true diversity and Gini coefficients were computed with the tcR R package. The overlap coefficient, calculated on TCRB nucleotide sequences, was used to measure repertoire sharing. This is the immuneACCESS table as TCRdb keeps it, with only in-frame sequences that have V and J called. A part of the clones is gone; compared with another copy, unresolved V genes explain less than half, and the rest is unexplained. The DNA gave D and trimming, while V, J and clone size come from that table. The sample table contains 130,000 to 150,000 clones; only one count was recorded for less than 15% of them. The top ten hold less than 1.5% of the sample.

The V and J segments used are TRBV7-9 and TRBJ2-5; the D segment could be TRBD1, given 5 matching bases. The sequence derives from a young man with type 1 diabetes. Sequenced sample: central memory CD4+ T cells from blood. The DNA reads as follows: TGTGCCAGCAGCTTAATGGACATCCAAGAGACCCAGTACTTC. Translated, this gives CASSLMDIQETQYF.